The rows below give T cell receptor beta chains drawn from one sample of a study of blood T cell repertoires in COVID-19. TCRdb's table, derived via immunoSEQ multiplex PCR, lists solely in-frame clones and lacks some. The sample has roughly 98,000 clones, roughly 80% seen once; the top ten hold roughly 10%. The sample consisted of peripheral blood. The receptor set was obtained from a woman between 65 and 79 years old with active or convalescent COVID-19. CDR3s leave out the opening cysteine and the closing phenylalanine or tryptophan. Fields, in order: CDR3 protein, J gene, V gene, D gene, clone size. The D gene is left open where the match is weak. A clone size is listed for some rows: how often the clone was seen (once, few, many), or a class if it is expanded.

CDR3 protein: ASSFFRTTYEQY
J gene: TRBJ2-7
V gene: TRBV5-6
D gene: -
clone size: -

CDR3 protein: ASSYTGDVNTEAF
J gene: TRBJ1-1
V gene: TRBV6-5
D gene: TRBD1
clone size: -

CDR3 protein: ATAKGRGGLRNEQF
J gene: TRBJ2-1
V gene: TRBV19
D gene: TRBD2
clone size: once

CDR3 protein: ASSQVGARGENIQY
J gene: TRBJ2-4
V gene: TRBV4-1
D gene: TRBD2
clone size: -

CDR3 protein: ASSVGEKYGYT
J gene: TRBJ1-2
V gene: TRBV2
D gene: -
clone size: -

CDR3 protein: ASTLQPGIGGYT
J gene: TRBJ1-2
V gene: TRBV6-5
D gene: -
clone size: -

CDR3 protein: AISFNGQLNTEAF
J gene: TRBJ1-1
V gene: TRBV10-3
D gene: -
clone size: -

CDR3 protein: ASSPNSASDTQY
J gene: TRBJ2-3
V gene: TRBV18
D gene: -
clone size: -

CDR3 protein: ASSYRGTDTQY
J gene: TRBJ2-3
V gene: TRBV3-1/TRBV3-2
D gene: -
clone size: -

CDR3 protein: ASSLLRGDLRDTQY
J gene: TRBJ2-3
V gene: TRBV7-2
D gene: TRBD2
clone size: -

CDR3 protein: ASSSSVRVVN
J gene: TRBJ2-7
V gene: TRBV6-2/TRBV6-3
D gene: -
clone size: -

CDR3 protein: ASSYWGGSSYEQY
J gene: TRBJ2-7
V gene: TRBV6-5
D gene: TRBD2
clone size: -

CDR3 protein: ASSLSMGQLYGYT
J gene: TRBJ1-2
V gene: TRBV27
D gene: -
clone size: -

CDR3 protein: ASSKPGGASETQY
J gene: TRBJ2-5
V gene: TRBV5-6
D gene: TRBD2
clone size: few

CDR3 protein: ASGDRGYGSPLH
J gene: TRBJ1-6
V gene: TRBV2
D gene: TRBD1
clone size: -